This note documents a single T cell receptor beta chain sequence. Looked up from germline, CDR1 is LNHDA and CDR2 is SQIVND (reference sequence). The CDR3 has 15 amino acids. Trimming cost V 1 base and J 7 bases; bases outside gene matches: 7. This specimen belongs to a study of blood T cell repertoires in COVID-19. Background on the study: Specimens from acute and convalescent COVID-19 originated in the United States, Italy and Spain.

The protocol was immunoSEQ multiplex PCR, while the TCRdb copy is restricted to in-frame clones and leaves out a portion. Of about 220,000 clones detected, just under 85% appear once; the ten largest clones hold about 1.3%. Across 20 to 25 US areas, participants ranged in age from 18 to 89 years. Participants' own reports of clinical history determined their cohort assignment. The material sequenced was PBMCs or T cells enriched from blood (not recorded which). The gene calls are TRBV19 and TRBJ2-1; 7 bases align to TRBD2. This TCR was sampled from a middle-aged woman with acute COVID-19. The CDR3: CASSIVAGVANEQFF. The CDR3 DNA sequence: TGTGCCAGTAGTATAGTTGCGGGAGTCGCTAATGAGCAGTTCTTC.